The 25 T cell receptor beta chains below all came from one sample that was sequenced in a study of blood T cell repertoires in COVID-19. Only in-frame clones appear in the TCRdb table, and some are missing; sequencing was by immunoSEQ multiplex PCR. The sample holds tens of thousands of clones; approximately 89% are singletons and the top ten take about 2.5%. The source material was peripheral blood. All receptors come from a human donor with active COVID-19. The donor label of this sample is uncertain.

This rearrangement joins TRBV24-1 to TRBJ2-1, with TRBD1 matching over 7 bases. Germline-derived CDR1 and CDR2 are KGHDR and SFDVKD. V shed 7 bases, J shed 0 bases, and the junction held 5 bases outside the gene matches. This CDR3 comprises 15 residues. The CDR3 nucleotides are TGTGCCACCAGGGCTACAGGGGCCTCCTACAATGAGCAGTTCTTC. Its translation: CATRATGASYNEQFF.

This chain links TRBV27 with TRBJ2-7; no reliable D call. Germline values: CDR1 MNHEY, CDR2 SMNVEV (reference sequence). Trimming shortened V by 4 bases and J by 3 bases, and 10 bases separated the two germline ends. There are 13 residues in the CDR3. The CDR3 here is CASSSPPGYEQYF. CDR3 in DNA: TGTGCCAGCAGTTCCCCGCCAGGCTACGAGCAGTACTTC.

V and J are TRBV11-2 and TRBJ2-7, with 7 bases lining up with TRBD1. CDR3 length: 15 amino acids. Germline lookup yields CDR1 SGHAT and CDR2 FQNNGV. J lost 3 bases, V lost 0 bases, and 5 bases had no gene match. CDR3 coding DNA: TGTGCCAGCAGCTTAGACGGGACAGTCTTCTACGAGCAGTACTTC. Translated, it gives CASSLDGTVFYEQYF. Based on the CDR3 plus reference TRBV11-2 and TRBJ2-7, the full variable domain is EAGVAQSPRYKIIEKRQSVAFWCNPISGHATLYWYQQILGQGPKLLIQFQNNGVVDDSQLPKDRFSAERLKGVDSTLKIQPAKLEDSAVYLCASSLDGTVFYEQYFGPGTRLTVT.

The chain uses TRBV27 and TRBJ1-1, with 10 bases matching TRBD1. V was pared by 3 bases and J by 5 bases, with 6 bases of the junction left unmatched. The CDR3 extends over 15 amino acids. Germline V gene lookup returns CDR1 MNHEY and CDR2 SMNVEV (reference sequence). The CDR3, as DNA: TGTGCCAGCAGTTTTCGCGGACAGGGGGGAACTGAAGCTTTCTTT. Encoded protein: CASSFRGQGGTEAFF.

The gene calls are TRBV5-6 and TRBJ1-2, with D unresolved. CDR3 length: 12 amino acids. The germline gives CDR1 SGHDT, CDR2 YYEEEE. The ends were cut back, 2 bases at V and 11 bases at J, with 13 bases in the middle. The CDR3, as DNA: TGTGCCAGCAGCTTTGAGGACTCAACGTACACCTTC. Amino acids: CASSFEDSTYTF.

The rearrangement uses TRBV6-4 and TRBJ2-3; the match to TRBD1 covers 8 bases. Germline trimming cut 5 bases from V and 3 bases from J; bases unmatched to any gene: 7. The germline CDR1 and CDR2 sequences are MRHNA and SNTAGT. The CDR3 spans 15 residues. The DNA of the CDR3 is TGTGCCAGCAGTCCTACAGGGGGGTGGACAGATACGCAGTATTTT. It specifies CASSPTGGWTDTQYF.

This clone was counted once. This sequence joins TRBV5-1 and TRBJ2-7, with 11 bases fitting TRBD1. The V gene end was trimmed by 4 bases and the J gene end by 3 bases; junction bases not matched to a gene: 9. This CDR3 region has 16 residues. The V gene's germline CDR1 is SGHRS and CDR2 YFSETQ. The DNA for the CDR3 is TGCGCCAGCAGCCCGAAGAGGGGACAGGGGGGCTACGAGCAGTACTTC. Protein: CASSPKRGQGGYEQYF.

The chain carries TRBV7-2 and TRBJ2-7, with a tentative D call TRBD1 (6 bases). Germline V gene sequence: CDR1 SGHTA, CDR2 FQGNSA. V lost 3 bases to trimming and J lost 6 bases, with 18 bases between them. The CDR3 runs 15 residues. The CDR3 DNA follows: TGTGCCAGCAGCTTTTTTGCCCTCGGACAGAGCGAGCAGTACTTC. Its protein is CASSFFALGQSEQYF.

In nucleotides, the CDR3 is TGTGCCAGCAGCGTAGAAGGGGGAAGAACAGATACGCAGTATTTT. Amino acids: CASSVEGGRTDTQYF. The chain links TRBV6-5 to TRBJ2-3; a weak D match, TRBD1 (6 bases). The CDR3 has 15 residues. V gave up 6 bases and J gave up 3 bases, with 16 bases separating them. Germline CDR1 reads MNHEY; CDR2 reads SVGAGI.

This clone was seen more than once but under ten times. The chain combines TRBV9 with TRBJ2-2, with D hard to call. Germline CDR1 reads SGDLS; CDR2 reads YYNGEE. Trimming stripped 0 bases from V and 1 base from J, with 4 bases between. The CDR3 sequence is 14 residues long. The CDR3 loop is CASSVDGNTGELFF. CDR3 in DNA: TGTGCCAGCAGCGTAGACGGGAACACCGGGGAGCTGTTTTTT.

The chain combines TRBV7-3 with TRBJ1-1; tentative D call: TRBD1 (5 bases). Per germline, CDR1 SGHTA and CDR2 FQGTGA. This CDR3 contains 15 residues. The ends were cut back, 2 bases at V and 6 bases at J, with 16 bases in the middle. The CDR3 DNA reads as TGTGCCAGCAGCTTATCAGGCAGGGAAGTGGCTGAAGCTTTCTTT. Translation gives CASSLSGREVAEAFF. Supplemented by reference TRBV7-3 and TRBJ1-1, the full variable domain reads GAGVSQTPSNKVTEKGKYVELRCDPISGHTALYWYRQSLGQGPEFLIYFQGTGAADDSGLPNDRFFAVRPEGSVSTLKIQRTERGDSAVYLCASSLSGREVAEAFFGQGTRLTVV.

The chain links TRBV6-5 to TRBJ2-4; a weak D match, TRBD2 (6 bases). The germline V and J ends were trimmed by 5 bases and 6 bases, with 11 bases remaining between them. Germline CDR1 reads MNHEY; CDR2 reads SVGAGI. The CDR3 covers 13 residues. The CDR3 DNA sequence: TGTGCCAGCAGTCGGAGCGGGCTAAACATTCAGTACTTC. Its translation is CASSRSGLNIQYF.

CDR3 in amino acids: CASSLPGATNEKLFF. The DNA of the CDR3 is TGTGCCAGCAGTTTACCAGGGGCAACTAATGAAAAACTGTTTTTT. The V call is TRBV28, the J call TRBJ1-4; TRBD1 is a possible D gene (6 bases). Germline V gene lookup returns CDR1 MDHEN and CDR2 SYDVKM. The CDR3 sequence is 15 residues long. V shed 2 bases and J shed 0 bases, with 7 bases lying between them.

In this sample, this clone turned up once. J is TRBJ1-2 and V is TRBV7-9; possible D gene TRBD1, 5 bases. Trimming left V 0 bases short and J 4 bases short, with 18 bases between. This CDR3 region has 17 residues. The germline V gene has CDR1 SEHNR and CDR2 FQNEAQ (reference sequence). The CDR3 sequence is CASSLAIGGVPTYGYTF. The CDR3 DNA reads TGTGCCAGCAGCTTAGCGATCGGGGGGGTCCCAACCTATGGCTACACCTTC.

This chain connects TRBV28 to TRBJ1-2; TRBD1 might be the D (5 bases). V was trimmed by 7 bases and J by 2 bases, leaving 23 bases between them. The germline gives CDR1 MDHEN, CDR2 SYDVKM. The CDR3 length is 17 residues. CDR3 sequence: CASIWASSGGRNYGYTF. As DNA, the CDR3 is TGTGCCAGCATTTGGGCGTCTTCCGGGGGGAGAAACTATGGCTACACCTTC.

The chain is built from TRBV29-1 and TRBJ1-5, with D possibly being TRBD1 (5 bases). The CDR3 is 13 residues long. Germline V gene data show CDR1 as SQVTM and CDR2 as ANQGSEA. V lost 4 bases to trimming and J lost 5 bases, with 12 bases between them. CDR3 region: CSVGWQGDQPQHF. CDR3 nucleotides: TGCAGCGTTGGGTGGCAGGGCGATCAGCCCCAGCATTTT.

The chain has TRBV11-1 and TRBJ2-7, with 12 bases matching TRBD1. The CDR3 length is 16 residues. Germline V gives CDR1 SGHAT, CDR2 FQDESV (reference sequence). The trim removed 0 bases at V and 6 bases at J, leaving 6 bases unmatched. CDR3 protein: CASSLAPGTGGREQYF. In nucleotides, the CDR3 is TGTGCCAGCAGCTTAGCACCCGGGACAGGGGGCCGCGAGCAGTACTTC.

This chain uses TRBV5-1 with TRBJ1-1; unclear D gene. The CDR3 length is 13 residues. From germline, CDR1 is SGHRS and CDR2 YFSETQ. V was shortened by 2 bases and J by 7 bases, with 12 bases between the two germline ends. CDR3 sequence reads: CASSFPMEGEAFF. The CDR3 DNA sequence: TGCGCCAGCAGCTTCCCCATGGAGGGTGAAGCTTTCTTT.

V gene TRBV19 combines with J gene TRBJ1-4; tentative D call: TRBD1 (6 bases). This CDR3 contains 16 residues. The V gene lost 2 bases and the J gene lost 8 bases, with 18 bases spanning the gap. The germline V gene encodes CDR1 LNHDA and CDR2 SQIVND (reference sequence). CDR3 coding DNA: TGTGCCAGTAGTATATTCAGGGACAACGAGGGGGAAAAACTGTTTTTT. This gives the protein CASSIFRDNEGEKLFF.

This rearrangement joins TRBV5-1 to TRBJ1-5, with 10 bases identical to TRBD1. The CDR3 has 17 amino acids. The J segment lost 4 bases and the V segment lost 1 base, leaving 8 bases of the junction unmatched. Germline CDR1 SGHRS, CDR2 YFSETQ. CDR3 residues: CASSLIPGQGMNQPQHF. The CDR3 DNA reads as TGCGCCAGCAGCTTGATCCCGGGACAGGGGATGAATCAGCCCCAGCATTTT.

The V gene is TRBV6-1, the J gene TRBJ2-3; perhaps TRBD1 as D (6 bases). Germline V gene data show CDR1 as MNHNS and CDR2 as SASEGT. The CDR3 consists of 16 residues. Trimming pared 3 bases from V and 2 bases from J, leaving 15 bases between. The CDR3 region has the DNA TGTGCCAGCAGTGAGGGGGCAGGTGTTGACACAGATACGCAGTATTTT. Protein sequence: CASSEGAGVDTDTQYF.

The chain is built from TRBV5-6 and TRBJ1-1, with D possibly matching TRBD1 (5 bases). The V end lost 2 bases, the J end lost 0 bases, and 11 bases lay between the germline ends. This CDR3 is built from 15 residues. The germline gives CDR1 SGHDT, CDR2 YYEEEE. The chain's CDR3 is CASSFRQIMNTEAFF. The CDR3 DNA reads as TGTGCCAGCAGCTTCAGACAGATCATGAACACTGAAGCTTTCTTT.

The chain uses TRBV2 and TRBJ2-5; a possible D gene is TRBD2 (5 bases). The CDR3 is 15 residues long. V was trimmed by 7 bases and J by 1 base, leaving 16 bases between them. CDR1 and CDR2 from the germline V gene are SNHLY and FYNNEI. CDR3 sequence reads: CASKFGEQAQETQYF. The CDR3 nucleotides read TGTGCCAGCAAGTTCGGGGAGCAGGCCCAAGAGACCCAGTACTTC.

The sample holds one count of this clone. V usage is TRBV28 and J usage is TRBJ2-5; 14 bases map to TRBD2. From germline, CDR1 is MDHEN and CDR2 SYDVKM. Trimming took 5 bases from V and 4 from J; bases not matched to a gene: 6. The CDR3 is 16 residues long. CDR3 region: CASSVRLAGGRETQYF. CDR3 nucleotides: TGTGCCAGCAGTGTTCGACTAGCGGGGGGGAGAGAGACCCAGTACTTC. Drawing the rest from reference TRBV28 and TRBJ2-5, the complete variable domain is DVKVTQSSRYLVKRTGEKVFLECVQDMDHENMFWYRQDPGLGLRLIYFSYDVKMKEKGDIPEGYSVSREKKERFSLILESASTNQTSMYLCASSVRLAGGRETQYFGPGTRLLVL.

The rearrangement links TRBV5-1 to TRBJ2-3; D is perhaps TRBD1 (5 bases). The V gene's germline CDR1 is SGHRS and CDR2 YFSETQ. The V and J ends lost 3 bases and 2 bases respectively, with 10 bases between them. The CDR3 is made up of 14 amino acids. CDR3: CASSSSTVTDTQYF. The CDR3, as DNA: TGCGCCAGCAGCTCCTCGACAGTCACAGATACGCAGTATTTT.